One sample yielded the 27 T cell receptor beta chains listed below, sequenced in a study of shared clonotypes between healthy human individuals (dated by TCRdb to about 2020). The protocol used for the library was the immunoSEQ multiplex PCR assay. TCRdb stores this immuneACCESS table with in-frame sequences only. Part of the clones is absent; in the studies checked, under half of the shortfall reflects unresolved V genes, and no reason is known for the rest. For this sample the table gives a few million clones, of which 93% were detected only once. Roughly 0.36% of the sample is held by the ten biggest clonotypes. Sequencing input: naive CD4+ T cells from PBMCs. Taken with the paper, the label for cell subset or site translates to: CD45RA+ positively selected. Every receptor here comes from a man aged 18-30 years in good health. Some clones in this sample may be carry-over from other donors' samples.

The CDR3 is CASFNAGTREQYF. For the CDR3, the DNA is TGCGCCAGTTTCAATGCTGGGACTCGGGAGCAGTACTTC. The V call is TRBV5-1, the J call TRBJ2-7; the D gene is possibly TRBD2 (6 bases). This CDR3 spans 13 amino acids. Looked up from germline, CDR1 is SGHRS and CDR2 is YFSETQ. The germline V and J ends were trimmed by 8 bases and 7 bases, with 19 bases remaining between them.

This clone has a handful of counts. The V and J genes are TRBV19 and TRBJ1-3; perhaps TRBD1 as D (5 bases). The V end was cut by 5 bases, the J end by 1 base, with 12 bases between. This CDR3 is built from 15 residues. Germline lookup yields CDR1 LNHDA and CDR2 SQIVND (reference sequence). CDR3 in amino acids: CASSVTAFSGNTIYF. The DNA of the CDR3 is TGTGCCAGTAGTGTGACAGCGTTTTCTGGAAACACCATATATTTT.

The J gene is TRBJ2-7, the V gene TRBV30; D might be TRBD1 (5 bases). The CDR3 sequence is 12 residues long. V was pared by 0 bases and J by 12 bases, with 15 bases between. Germline V CDR1 and CDR2: GTSNPN, SVGIG (reference sequence). CDR3 loop: CAWSVQAQTGYF. Written as DNA, the CDR3 is TGTGCCTGGAGTGTACAGGCCCAAACCGGGTACTTC.

In DNA, the CDR3 is TGTGCCAGTAGTGCCCAGACTGTGAACACTGAAGCTTTCTTT. This gives the protein CASSAQTVNTEAFF. This chain links TRBV19 with TRBJ1-1; D remains unclear. The CDR3 runs 14 residues. V gave up 5 bases and J gave up 0 bases, with 10 bases separating them. In germline, CDR1 is LNHDA, CDR2 SQIVND (reference sequence).

The chain couples TRBV7-9 to TRBJ1-4; TRBD1 might be the D (5 bases). Between the trimmed V and J ends, which lost 2 bases and 3 bases, there was a span of 16 bases. The CDR3 totals 17 residues. In germline, CDR1 is SEHNR, CDR2 FQNEAQ (reference sequence). The CDR3 here is CASSLSVGPGPNEKLFF. The CDR3 coding sequence is TGTGCCAGCAGCTTAAGTGTTGGCCCGGGACCTAATGAAAAACTGTTTTTT. The whole variable domain, filled in from reference TRBV7-9 and TRBJ1-4, reads DTGVSQNPRHKITKRGQNVTFRCDPISEHNRLYWYRQTLGQGPEFLTYFQNEAQLEKSRLLSDRFSAERPKGSFSTLEIQRTEQGDSAMYLCASSLSVGPGPNEKLFFGSGTQLSVL.

CDR3 nucleotides: TGCGCCAGCAGCTCGGGACTATTAAACACCGGGGAGCTGTTTTTT. Protein: CASSSGLLNTGELFF. The gene calls are TRBV5-1 and TRBJ2-2, with 7 bases matching TRBD2. Germline loops: CDR1 SGHRS, CDR2 YFSETQ. The CDR3 loop spans 15 amino acids. V was clipped by 3 bases and J by 2 bases; unmatched bases: 4.

J is TRBJ2-7 and V is TRBV4-3, with 8 bases that match TRBD1. Germline CDR1 LGHNA, CDR2 YSLEER. This CDR3 contains 15 residues. The J segment lost 3 bases and the V segment lost 2 bases, leaving 6 bases of the junction unmatched. CDR3 loop: CASSQLSTGGYEQYF. The DNA for the CDR3 is TGCGCCAGCAGCCAACTCTCAACAGGGGGCTACGAGCAGTACTTC.

The chain employs TRBV28 and TRBJ1-2; TRBD1 agrees at 8 bases. V lost 3 bases, J lost 7 bases, and 7 bases stayed unmatched. CDR1 is MDHEN, CDR2 SYDVKM, per germline. CDR3 size: 14 residues. CDR3 amino acids: CASSFPQGARGYTF. As DNA, the CDR3 is TGTGCCAGCAGTTTCCCTCAGGGGGCGCGTGGCTACACCTTC.

The rearrangement uses TRBV6-6 and TRBJ2-1; 14 nucleotides agree with TRBD2. This CDR3 has 15 residues. V dropped 8 bases and J dropped 8; count of bases not matched to a gene: 8. The V gene's germline CDR1 is MNHNY and CDR2 SVGAGI (reference sequence). This CDR3 is CASGPGLAGVHEQFF. In nucleotides, the CDR3 is TGTGCCAGCGGCCCGGGACTAGCGGGAGTCCATGAGCAGTTCTTC.

The rearrangement uses TRBV28 and TRBJ1-2, with 7 bases fitting TRBD1. The V gene end was trimmed by 4 bases and the J gene end by 2 bases; junction bases not matched to a gene: 16. Germline V gene lookup returns CDR1 MDHEN and CDR2 SYDVKM. The CDR3 length is 18 residues. CDR3 nucleotides: TGTGCCAGCAGTTCACCGGGACAGAAGGATTGGTGGAACTATGGCTACACCTTC. Protein sequence: CASSSPGQKDWWNYGYTF.

The rearrangement joins TRBV11-3 to TRBJ2-1, with D possibly being TRBD2 (6 bases). This CDR3 contains 15 residues. Germline values: CDR1 SGHNT, CDR2 YENEEA. Deletions cut 0 bases from V and 5 bases from J, with 11 bases between. The DNA for the CDR3 is TGTGCCAGCAGCTTAGAGGGAGCGGGCAACAATGAGCAGTTCTTC. It codes for CASSLEGAGNNEQFF.

This clone has only one observation. The chain employs TRBV5-6 and TRBJ2-5, with TRBD2 matching 7 bases. Germline CDR1 SGHDT, CDR2 YYEEEE. The CDR3 contains 18 residues. Unmatched junction bases numbered 14, after V lost 1 base and J lost 2 bases. The CDR3 bases are TGTGCCAGCAGCTTGAGTGGGGTGGCGGCGGGAGTTCAAGAGACCCAGTACTTC. It codes for CASSLSGVAAGVQETQYF. The whole variable domain, remainder taken from reference TRBV5-6 and TRBJ2-5, is DAGVTQSPTHLIKTRGQQVTLRCSPKSGHDTVSWYQQALGQGPQFIFQYYEEEERQRGNFPDRFSGHQFPNYSSELNVNALLLGDSALYLCASSLSGVAAGVQETQYFGPGTRLLVL.

The genes are TRBV9 and TRBJ2-1, with a possible D match to TRBD2 (6 bases). From germline, CDR1 is SGDLS and CDR2 YYNGEE. The germline V and J ends were trimmed by 3 bases and 8 bases, with 12 bases remaining between them. CDR3 length equals 13 residues. As DNA, the CDR3 is TGTGCCAGCAGCGCGTGGAGGGCCGATGAGCAGTTCTTC. Its protein product is CASSAWRADEQFF. Full variable domain (missing parts from reference TRBV9 and TRBJ2-1): DSGVTQTPKHLITATGQRVTLRCSPRSGDLSVYWYQQSLDQGLQFLIQYYNGEERAKGNILERFSAQQFPDLHSELNLSSLELGDSALYFCASSAWRADEQFFGPGTRLTVL.

CDR3 bases: TGTGCCAGCAGCTTGGGACTAGCGGAGAACACCGGGGAGCTGTTTTTT. Translation: CASSLGLAENTGELFF. The chain employs TRBV11-2 and TRBJ2-2, with 11 bases aligning to TRBD2. CDR3 length equals 16 residues. Germline assignment: CDR1 SGHAT and CDR2 FQNNGV. Unmatched junction bases numbered 1, after V lost 3 bases and J lost 1 base.

The chain carries TRBV27 and TRBJ1-6, with 7 bases that match TRBD1. CDR1 and CDR2 from the germline V gene are MNHEY and SMNVEV (reference sequence). The CDR3 consists of 12 residues. Trimming took 5 bases from V and 10 from J; bases not matched to a gene: 2. CDR3 DNA: TGTGCCAGCAGTACGACAGGGTCACCCCTCCACTTT. Protein sequence: CASSTTGSPLHF.

The V call is TRBV4-1, the J call TRBJ2-3; D is unresolved. Trimming stripped 3 bases from V and 0 bases from J, with 13 bases between. Per germline, CDR1 MGHRA and CDR2 YSYEKL. The CDR3 runs 16 residues. The CDR3 nucleotides are TGCGCCAGCAGCCACCGGGCGCGGAGTAGCACAGATACGCAGTATTTT. Translating it yields CASSHRARSSTDTQYF.

The chain uses TRBV5-4 and TRBJ1-1; D gene unclear. The CDR3 spans 14 residues. The V end was cut by 2 bases, the J end by 5 bases, with 13 bases between. Germline V CDR1 and CDR2: SGHNT, YYREEE (reference sequence). This CDR3 is CASSFLGKPTEAFF. CDR3 nucleotides: TGTGCCAGCAGCTTTTTAGGGAAGCCAACTGAAGCTTTCTTT.

The V gene is TRBV11-3, the J gene TRBJ2-1, with TRBD2 matching over 9 bases. CDR3 length equals 12 residues. V shed 5 bases and J 9 bases; nucleotides not matched to a gene: 2. Germline lookup yields CDR1 SGHNT and CDR2 YENEEA. The CDR3 coding sequence is TGTGCCAGCAGCCGCGGGGGGGGTGAGCAGTTCTTC. Translated, it gives CASSRGGGEQFF.

The chain uses TRBV10-3 and TRBJ1-2, with unresolved D. Germline V gene sequence: CDR1 ENHRY, CDR2 SYGVKD. Trimming shortened V by 3 bases and J by 8 bases, and 7 bases separated the two germline ends. The CDR3 is made up of 11 amino acids. The CDR3 DNA sequence: TGTGCCATCAGTGAAGGAGGGGGCTACACCTTC. Its protein is CAISEGGGYTF.

The V gene is TRBV28, the J gene TRBJ1-1; a possible D gene is TRBD1 (5 bases). Looked up from germline, CDR1 is MDHEN and CDR2 is SYDVKM. Trimming took off 8 bases at V and 0 bases at J, with 16 bases between the two ends. This CDR3 is built from 15 residues. CDR3 nucleotide sequence: TGTGCCAGCCGTGTTATAGGGACCATGAACACTGAAGCTTTCTTT. This gives the protein CASRVIGTMNTEAFF.

This chain connects TRBV10-3 to TRBJ2-3; D not certain. The CDR3 runs 14 residues. The V end was cut by 0 bases, the J end by 7 bases, with 11 bases between. Germline CDR1 ENHRY, CDR2 SYGVKD. The CDR3 reads CAISESFTGHTQYF. The CDR3 DNA sequence: TGTGCCATCAGTGAGTCGTTTACGGGTCATACGCAGTATTTT.

This sequence joins TRBV7-6 and TRBJ2-7; TRBD1 might be the D (6 bases). The CDR3 loop spans 17 amino acids. From germline, CDR1 is SGHVS and CDR2 FNYEAQ. Deletions cut 0 bases from V and 0 bases from J, with 15 bases between. CDR3 sequence (DNA): TGTGCCAGCAGCTTAGCCTCCTCGAGGGGGAGCTCCTACGAGCAGTACTTC. Encoded protein: CASSLASSRGSSYEQYF.

This rearrangement joins TRBV28 to TRBJ1-3, with D unclear. Germline CDR1 reads MDHEN; CDR2 reads SYDVKM. The CDR3 is made up of 14 amino acids. V gave up 7 bases and J gave up 8 bases, with 18 bases separating them. CDR3 in amino acids: CASTLTVPGDTIYF. The CDR3 coding sequence is TGTGCCAGCACCCTGACGGTTCCCGGGGACACCATATATTTT.

This chain uses TRBV5-1 with TRBJ1-3; TRBD1 is a possible D gene (6 bases). V lost 1 base and J 1 base, leaving 9 bases between the germline ends. This CDR3 has 15 amino acids. From germline, CDR1 is SGHRS and CDR2 YFSETQ. This CDR3 is CASSLTGRSGNTIYF. The CDR3 DNA sequence: TGCGCCAGCAGCTTGACAGGGAGGTCTGGAAACACCATATATTTT.

With regard to this clone: One end of the junction varies from germline; a read error may be responsible. This rearrangement joins TRBV6-4 to TRBJ1-3; the match to TRBD1 covers 7 bases. Germline loops: CDR1 MRHNA, CDR2 SNTAGT. There are 16 residues in the CDR3. The CDR3 loop is CASRDSRGLHGNTIYF. As DNA, the CDR3 is TGTGCCAGCAGGGACTCGAGGGGGCTGCATGGAAACACCATATATTTT.

As to this clone: Additional DNA sequences in this sample encode the identical CDR3. The chain employs TRBV7-9 and TRBJ2-3; 7 bases match TRBD1. The germline V gene has CDR1 SEHNR and CDR2 FQNEAQ (reference sequence). Trimming cost V 5 bases and J 3 bases; bases outside gene matches: 5. The CDR3 is 14 residues long. This chain's CDR3 is CASSLGQATDTQYF. CDR3 nucleotides: TGTGCCAGCAGCCTAGGACAGGCTACAGATACGCAGTATTTT.

The chain joins TRBV18 to TRBJ2-5; TRBD2 aligns across 8 bases. Germline V lookup: CDR1 KGHSH, CDR2 LQKENI. The CDR3 loop spans 15 amino acids. Trimming removed 4 bases from V and 5 bases from J; junction bases left unmatched: 9. CDR3 amino acids: CASSLQREFGETQYF. DNA of the CDR3: TGTGCCAGCTCACTGCAGCGGGAGTTTGGCGAGACCCAGTACTTC.